This is a list of T cell receptor beta chains from one sample in a study of blood T cell repertoires in COVID-19. Libraries were prepared by immunoSEQ multiplex PCR; TCRdb keeps only in-frame clonotypes and omits some of them. The sample yields some 180,000 clones, 85% seen once. Sequencing used peripheral blood. Receptor source: a woman older than 75 with COVID-19, enrolled during active disease. Both conserved end residues are part of each CDR3. D genes are given only for firm matches. The size of a clone is reported for some rows only, either as once, few or many, or as a class for expanded clones.

DNA: TGTGCCAGCAGATATTCTAATGAAGCTTTCTTT
CDR3: CASRYSNEAFF
size: -
J: TRBJ1-1
D: -
V: TRBV2

DNA: TGTGCCAGCAGCTTGGGATCTAGCGGGGCCTACAATGAGCAGTTCTTC
CDR3: CASSLGSSGAYNEQFF
size: -
J: TRBJ2-1
D: TRBD2
V: TRBV5-4

DNA: TGTGCCAGCCCCTCGGAGGGAGGGCGAACCGGGGAGCTGTTTTTT
CDR3: CASPSEGGRTGELFF
size: -
J: TRBJ2-2
D: TRBD2
V: TRBV7-3

DNA: TGTGCCAGCAGCCTGCTCGATGGCGAGCAGTTCTTC
CDR3: CASSLLDGEQFF
size: -
J: TRBJ2-1
D: -
V: TRBV5-5

DNA: TGTGCCAGCAGTGTCCAAGGGACTGGGAACACCGGGGAGCTGTTTTTT
CDR3: CASSVQGTGNTGELFF
size: -
J: TRBJ2-2
D: -
V: TRBV25-1

DNA: TGTGCCAGTAGCCAGGGGCGCACCCTGCAGGGGCCCCAGCATTTT
CDR3: CASSQGRTLQGPQHF
size: -
J: TRBJ1-5
D: -
V: TRBV19

DNA: TGTGCCAGCAGCTTATCTTGGAGCTCCTACAATGAGCAGTTCTTC
CDR3: CASSLSWSSYNEQFF
size: -
J: TRBJ2-1
D: -
V: TRBV7-6

DNA: TGCGCCAGCAGCCAAGATTGGTCTAGGTCTAGGCACGAGCAGTACTTC
CDR3: CASSQDWSRSRHEQYF
size: -
J: TRBJ2-7
D: -
V: TRBV4-1

DNA: TGCGCCAGCATCGGCGAGGTGGCGTCCTACGAGCAGTACTTC
CDR3: CASIGEVASYEQYF
size: once
J: TRBJ2-7
D: -
V: TRBV23-1

DNA: TGTGCCAGCAGTTCGGACAGGGCTGGTCAGCCCCAGCATTTT
CDR3: CASSSDRAGQPQHF
size: -
J: TRBJ1-5
D: TRBD1
V: TRBV2

DNA: TGCGCCAGCTCCCCAGGGGGGAGCTCCTATAATTCACCCCTCCACTTT
CDR3: CASSPGGSSYNSPLHF
size: -
J: TRBJ1-6
D: TRBD1
V: TRBV5-1

DNA: TGTGCCAGCAGACTCGACAGGGGGGGACAAGAGACCCAGTACTTC
CDR3: CASRLDRGGQETQYF
size: -
J: TRBJ2-5
D: TRBD1
V: TRBV3-1/TRBV3-2

DNA: TGTGCCAGCAGCTTTTCTCCGAACTATGGCTACACCTTC
CDR3: CASSFSPNYGYTF
size: few
J: TRBJ1-2
D: -
V: TRBV5-4

DNA: TGTGCCAGCAGTCCAGGGGGACAGGGAGATGGTGAAGCTTTCTTT
CDR3: CASSPGGQGDGEAFF
size: -
J: TRBJ1-1
D: TRBD1
V: TRBV28

DNA: TGCGCCAGCTGCTCCGACAGCCTCTTCACTGAAGCTTTCTTT
CDR3: CASCSDSLFTEAFF
size: few
J: TRBJ1-1
D: -
V: TRBV5-1

DNA: TGTGCCAGCAGTCAGCGGGACAGGGGGCCTTACGAGCAGTACTTC
CDR3: CASSQRDRGPYEQYF
size: -
J: TRBJ2-7
D: TRBD1
V: TRBV6-5

DNA: TGCGCCAGCAGTGTTGGCCCGATTAACACCGGGGAGCTGTTTTTT
CDR3: CASSVGPINTGELFF
size: -
J: TRBJ2-2
D: -
V: TRBV10-1